These T cell receptor beta chains were read from a single sample in a study of glioma-infiltrating T cells. TCRdb reprocessed the multiplex PCR reads via MiXCR and lists one record per CDR3 protein. The sample holds over 130,000 distinct CDR3 sequences, around 40% seen once. Sequences were obtained from glioma tissue, nonneoplastic brain tissue, or PBMCs (not recorded which). Every receptor here comes from a human donor with low-grade glioma or glioblastoma, undergoing nonglioma brain surgery, or in good health (not recorded which). The CDR3 runs from the conserved cysteine through the conserved F or W.

j_call v_call cdr3_aa
TRBJ1-3 TRBV27 CASSPAGGNTIYF
TRBJ2-2 TRBV6-1 CAGRIRATGELFF
TRBJ2-7 TRBV6-1 CASRKKPQGYEQYF
TRBJ1-4 TRBV4-1 CASSQWENEKLFF
TRBJ1-2 TRBV27 CASGGGRGSYGYTF
TRBJ1-1 TRBV10-3 CAISDLGSYTQAFF
TRBJ1-1 TRBV10-3 CAIKGGGANTEAFF
TRBJ2-3 TRBV6-2/TRBV6-3 CAISPGLAGGPTDTQYF
TRBJ2-7 TRBV6-4 CAIGLTYEQYF
TRBJ2-1 TRBV6-1 CASSAQRSSYNEQFF
TRBJ2-3 TRBV12-3/TRBV12-4 CASSTKYTGVNTQYF
TRBJ2-5 TRBV4-1 CASSQAGTSGATVIQETQYF
TRBJ2-5 TRBV20-1 CSARRTLQETQYF
TRBJ1-5 TRBV7-2 CASSPTGKGGNQPQHF
TRBJ2-7 TRBV27 CASSRSGVRGEQYF
TRBJ1-2 TRBV28 CASWSRLGGYGYTF
TRBJ1-1 TRBV20-1 CSARDRRASPQAFF
TRBJ1-6 TRBV7-6 CASSPHLGSPLHF
TRBJ2-5 TRBV4-2 CASRQDRPGQETQYF
TRBJ1-2 TRBV4-1 CASSQGTRTANNYGYTF
TRBJ2-1 TRBV29-1 CSVARLAGNYNEQFF
TRBJ1-5 TRBV7-2 CASSLYRNQPQHF
TRBJ2-7 TRBV20-1 CSAHTGRAYEQYF
TRBJ2-3 TRBV7-2 CASAIDRGTDTQYF
TRBJ2-5 TRBV20-1 CSASVRDRVETQYF